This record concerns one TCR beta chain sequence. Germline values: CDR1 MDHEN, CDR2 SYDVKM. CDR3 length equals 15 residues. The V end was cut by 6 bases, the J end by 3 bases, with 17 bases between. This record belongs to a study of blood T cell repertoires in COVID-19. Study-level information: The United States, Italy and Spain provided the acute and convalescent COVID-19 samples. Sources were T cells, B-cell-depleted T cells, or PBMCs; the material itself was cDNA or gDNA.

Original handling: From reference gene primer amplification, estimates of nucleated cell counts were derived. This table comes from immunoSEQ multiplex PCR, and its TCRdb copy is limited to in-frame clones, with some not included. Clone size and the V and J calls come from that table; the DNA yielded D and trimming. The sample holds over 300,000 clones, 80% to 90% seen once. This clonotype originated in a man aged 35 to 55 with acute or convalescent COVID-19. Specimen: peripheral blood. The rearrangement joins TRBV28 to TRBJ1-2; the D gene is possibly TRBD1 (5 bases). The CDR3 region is CASRLPEDKHYGYTF. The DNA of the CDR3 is TGTGCCAGCAGACTACCTGAGGACAAGCACTATGGCTACACCTTC.